This T cell receptor (beta chain) was found in a study of glioma-infiltrating T cells. Findings of the study overall: CDR3 overlap between tissue and blood was very small. Non-neoplastic patients had below-expected tissue-blood divergence, while all gliomas exceeded expectation.

As to this clonotype: Its antigen is unknown.

The germline gives CDR1 SQVTM, CDR2 ANQGSEA. V lost 2 bases, J lost 0 bases, and 7 bases stayed unmatched. The CDR3 contains 17 residues. TCR alpha and beta CDR3 regions were amplified from RNA using iRepertoire nested multiplex PCR. Input was roughly 95-450 ng of tissue mRNA or PBMC total RNA. TCRdb recomputed calls from the multiplex PCR reads with MiXCR, one row per CDR3 protein. The data contain some 85,000 distinct CDR3 sequences, about 23% of them singletons. The clonotype originates from a human donor with low-grade glioma or glioblastoma, undergoing nonglioma brain surgery, or in good health (not recorded which). The sample was glioma tissue, nonneoplastic brain tissue, or PBMCs (not recorded which). V usage is TRBV29-1 and J usage is TRBJ2-6; 7 nucleotides match TRBD1. CDR3 protein: CSVEHRGWVSGANVLTF. CDR3 DNA sequence: TGCAGCGTTGAACACAGGGGCTGGGTCTCTGGGGCCAACGTCCTGACTTTC.